What follows are 20 T cell receptor beta chains derived from one specimen sequenced in a study of breast tumors, draining lymph nodes, adjacent tissues. TCRdb passed the multiplex PCR reads through MiXCR, listing each CDR3 protein once. This sample has roughly 49,000 distinct CDR3 sequences, with about 40% found just once. Source material: breast tumor tissue. The receptor set was obtained from a female donor with breast cancer. Some clones in this sample may be carry-over from other donors' samples.

By its share, this clonotype is medium-sized. The chain couples TRBV7-2 to TRBJ1-6; TRBD1 might be the D (5 bases). Germline lookup yields CDR1 SGHTA and CDR2 FQGNSA. With 3 bases removed from V and 10 bases from J, the gap between germline ends came to 19 bases. The CDR3 is 16 residues long. The CDR3 spells CASSLGGWGSNSPLHF. The CDR3 DNA reads as TGTGCCAGCAGCTTGGGCGGCTGGGGGAGTAACTCACCCCTCCACTTT.

About this clonotype: The junction and the germline gene differ at one end; a read error may be behind it. The chain uses TRBV6-2 or TRBV6-3 and TRBJ1-1, with 8 nucleotides matching TRBD1. Germline assignment: CDR1 MNHEY and CDR2 SVGEGT. The CDR3 covers 16 residues. The CDR3 DNA reads as TGTGCCAGCAGTCACTCCAGGGGGCGGACGAACACTGAAGCTTTCTTT. Its protein product is CASSHSRGRTNTEAFF.

This clonotype was detected many times. The chain links TRBV20-1 to TRBJ2-5; the D is unclear. The CDR3 is 18 amino acids. The germline V gene has CDR1 DFQATT and CDR2 SNEGSKA (reference sequence). Between the trimmed V and J ends, which lost 3 bases and 2 bases, there was a span of 25 bases. The CDR3 DNA is TGCAGTGCTAGGGCAACTTTGGGCGACCGCCTCATTCAAGAGACCCAGTACTTC. Translation gives CSARATLGDRLIQETQYF.

The rearrangement uses TRBV15 and TRBJ2-7; D possibly matches TRBD1 or TRBD2 (5 bases each). The CDR3 has 14 amino acids. V lost 3 bases, J lost 3 bases, and 12 bases lay in between. Germline lookup yields CDR1 LNHNV and CDR2 YYDKDF (reference sequence). CDR3 sequence: CATSSEGRDYEQYF. CDR3 DNA: TGTGCCACCAGCAGTGAGGGCAGGGACTACGAGCAGTACTTC.

This clonotype appeared many times. The V and J genes are TRBV5-1 and TRBJ2-5; D is ambiguous. CDR1 is SGHRS and CDR2 is YFSETQ in the germline V gene. This CDR3 is 16 amino acids long. V shed 0 bases and J shed 2 bases, with 14 bases lying between them. The chain's CDR3 is CASSLELSGQQETQYF. DNA for the CDR3: TGCGCCAGCAGCTTGGAACTCTCCGGTCAACAAGAGACCCAGTACTTC.

The chain employs TRBV20-1 and TRBJ2-1; 8 bases line up with TRBD1. The CDR3 has 16 amino acids. CDR1 and CDR2 (germline): DFQATT, SNEGSKA (reference sequence). Germline trimming cut 6 bases from V and 0 bases from J; bases unmatched to any gene: 10. CDR3 nucleotide sequence: TGCAGTGCCAGGGCAGGACAGGGTGGCTCCTACAATGAGCAGTTCTTC. Encoded protein: CSARAGQGGSYNEQFF.

There are many counts of this clonotype. The chain uses TRBV4-3 and TRBJ1-2; the D is unclear. Trimming pared 0 bases from V and 2 bases from J, leaving 7 bases between. This CDR3 region has 14 residues. Per the germline V gene, CDR1 is LGHNA and CDR2 is YSLEER. As DNA, the CDR3 is TGCGCCAGCAGCCAAGAATTAGGAAACTATGGCTACACCTTC. It translates to CASSQELGNYGYTF.

This clonotype was observed at least ten times. The J gene is TRBJ1-6, the V gene TRBV20-1, with TRBD1 as a possible D gene (5 bases). V lost 5 bases and J 5 bases, leaving 13 bases between the germline ends. The CDR3 has 14 residues. The germline V gene encodes CDR1 DFQATT and CDR2 SNEGSKA (reference sequence). CDR3 in amino acids: CSAARDPNNSPLHF. The CDR3 DNA follows: TGCAGTGCTGCCCGGGACCCTAATAATTCACCCCTCCACTTT.

With regard to this clonotype: A read error may be the cause here, since a much bigger clone is one base away. This CDR3 fails to terminate in the conserved phenylalanine or tryptophan, so it likely reflects a read error. The V and J genes are TRBV6-1 and TRBJ2-2, with TRBD1 identical over 7 bases. This CDR3 has 14 residues. The germline gives CDR1 MNHNS, CDR2 SASEGT. V trimming: 6 bases; J trimming: 4 bases; junction bases outside the gene matches: 5. This CDR3 reads CASRRDRLTGELFS. The CDR3 DNA is TGTGCCAGCAGGAGGGACAGACTCACCGGGGAGCTGTTTTCT.

V is TRBV20-1 and J is TRBJ2-5; 10 bases align to TRBD2. The CDR3 is 14 residues long. Germline assignment: CDR1 DFQATT and CDR2 SNEGSKA (reference sequence). Trimming cost V 5 bases and J 3 bases; bases outside gene matches: 6. CDR3 nucleotides: TGCAGTGCTGGAGGACTAGCGGAGAAAGAGACCCAGTACTTC. Protein product: CSAGGLAEKETQYF.

This clonotype was seen repeatedly, ten times or more. The rearrangement joins TRBV9 to TRBJ1-2, with D unclear. The CDR3 length is 14 residues. The V end was cut by 4 bases, the J end by 0 bases, with 10 bases between. Germline lookup yields CDR1 SGDLS and CDR2 YYNGEE. CDR3 region: CASSSGLSNYGYTF. For the CDR3, the DNA is TGTGCCAGCAGCTCCGGACTCTCTAACTATGGCTACACCTTC.

This sequence joins TRBV11-1 and TRBJ1-2; 8 bases agree with TRBD1. Germline V gives CDR1 SGHAT, CDR2 FQDESV (reference sequence). V lost 3 bases to trimming and J lost 8 bases; unmatched junction nucleotides: 11. This CDR3 is 15 amino acids long. CDR3 in DNA: TGTGCCAGCAGCTTCTACGGGGGACAGGAAAGAGGCTACACCTTC. It specifies CASSFYGGQERGYTF.

This clonotype was found once. This may be a read error: a much more frequent sequence differs by one nucleotide. The chain joins TRBV28 to TRBJ2-7; TRBD2 matches at 7 bases. Germline V gene lookup returns CDR1 MDHEN and CDR2 SYDVKM. The CDR3 extends over 15 amino acids. CDR3 residues: CASSYSGGSPYEQCF. The CDR3 bases are TGTGCCAGCAGTTATAGCGGCGGGAGCCCCTACGAGCAGTGCTTC.

This clonotype occurred many times. J is TRBJ2-1 and V is TRBV7-9, with D unresolved. In germline, CDR1 is SEHNR, CDR2 FQNEAQ (reference sequence). This CDR3 region has 16 residues. V dropped 4 bases and J dropped 6 bases, with 19 bases sitting between them. The CDR3 loop reads CASSSRGVGGVNEQFF. The CDR3 nucleotides read TGTGCCAGCAGCTCGCGCGGAGTGGGTGGGGTCAATGAGCAGTTCTTC.

V and J are TRBV20-1 and TRBJ1-4; TRBD1 agrees at 10 bases. The CDR3 length is 15 residues. V was clipped by 2 bases and J by 5 bases; unmatched bases: 5. Per germline, CDR1 DFQATT and CDR2 SNEGSKA (reference sequence). The CDR3 region has the DNA TGCAGTGCTAGACCGACAGGGGGCCGGAATGAAAAACTGTTTTTT. Translated: CSARPTGGRNEKLFF.

In its sample, this clonotype was seen once. The chain uses TRBV11-3 and TRBJ1-5, with D hard to call. V was cut by 5 bases and J by 5 bases, with 28 bases left in between. From germline, CDR1 is SGHNT and CDR2 YENEEA. CDR3 size: 19 residues. The CDR3 DNA is TGTGCCAGCAGCATATATCCCATCTTATGGGTTTATTTGCATCAGCCCCAGCATTTT. Its translation: CASSIYPILWVYLHQPQHF.

This clonotype was counted many times. The J gene is TRBJ2-1, the V gene TRBV6-5, with 9 bases that match TRBD2. Germline CDR1 is MNHEY and CDR2 is SVGAGI. The CDR3 contains 15 residues. Trimming at V came to 2 bases and at J to 7 bases, leaving 6 bases not matched to a gene. CDR3 protein: CASSYLSGSFNEQFF. The CDR3 DNA follows: TGTGCCAGCAGTTACCTTAGCGGGAGTTTTAATGAGCAGTTCTTC.

This clonotype was seen at least ten times. V gene TRBV18 combines with J gene TRBJ1-2; no clear D gene. Trimming shortened V by 1 base and J by 7 bases, and 7 bases separated the two germline ends. CDR1 and CDR2 from the germline V gene are KGHSH and LQKENI. CDR3 length: 12 residues. In nucleotides, the CDR3 is TGTGCCAGCTCACCACGAGACCTTGGCTACACCTTC. Translated: CASSPRDLGYTF.

This clonotype was observed many times. The rearrangement links TRBV29-1 to TRBJ2-5; TRBD2 agrees at 7 bases. Germline CDR1 SQVTM, CDR2 ANQGSEA. With V trimmed by 4 bases and J by 7 bases, 9 bases remained unmatched. This CDR3 has 13 amino acids. CDR3 nucleotides: TGCAGCGTTGTCCTAGCGGCCCGAGGGACCCAGTACTTC. Translating it yields CSVVLAARGTQYF.

This clonotype was recorded at least ten times. The gene calls are TRBV6-5 and TRBJ1-2, with TRBD1 identical over 7 bases. The V segment lost 5 bases and the J segment 3 bases; nucleotides outside the gene matches: 9. CDR3 size: 15 residues. Germline V lookup: CDR1 MNHEY, CDR2 SVGAGI. CDR3 in amino acids: CASSTWTGHDYGYTF. The CDR3 region has the DNA TGTGCCAGCAGTACCTGGACAGGCCACGACTATGGCTACACCTTC.